One and the same sample provided the 31 T cell receptor beta chains below, sequenced in a study of blood T cell repertoires in COVID-19. Repertoires were generated with immunoSEQ multiplex PCR, while TCRdb's copy carries only in-frame clones and drops some. The table records 110,000 to 150,000 clones, approximately 78% of them present only once. Material: peripheral blood. Every receptor here comes from a woman aged 80 or over with acute or convalescent COVID-19.

In DNA form, the CDR3 reads TGTGCCAGCAGCACCGGGGTAGCTGGCACAGATACGCAGTATTTT. This sequence encodes CASSTGVAGTDTQYF. V gene TRBV27 combines with J gene TRBJ2-3; possible D gene TRBD2, 5 bases. Trimming took off 6 bases at V and 1 base at J, with 14 bases between the two ends. CDR1 is MNHEY and CDR2 is SMNVEV in the germline V gene (reference sequence). This CDR3 has 15 amino acids.

The chain has TRBV7-3 and TRBJ1-1; 8 nucleotides agree with TRBD1. The CDR3 covers 14 residues. V was pared by 5 bases and J by 5 bases, with 7 bases of the junction left unmatched. Germline CDR1 is SGHTA and CDR2 is FQGTGA. The CDR3: CASSATTGGTEAFF. The CDR3, as DNA: TGTGCCAGCAGCGCTACTACAGGGGGTACTGAAGCTTTCTTT.

This rearrangement joins TRBV5-4 to TRBJ1-2, with D possibly matching TRBD1 (6 bases). V gave up 4 bases and J gave up 8 bases, with 15 bases separating them. Germline assignment: CDR1 SGHNT and CDR2 YYREEE (reference sequence). This CDR3 spans 13 amino acids. The CDR3 is CASSPGQSWGYTF. CDR3 nucleotides: TGTGCCAGCAGCCCAGGACAGTCCTGGGGCTACACCTTC.

This chain connects TRBV28 to TRBJ1-1; possible D gene TRBD1, 5 bases. Trimming removed 6 bases at V and 8 bases at J, with 16 bases between. CDR1 and CDR2 from the germline V gene are MDHEN and SYDVKM. The CDR3 covers 13 residues. The DNA of the CDR3 is TGTGCCAGCAGCCTCCGGGACGGGAGGGAAGCTTTCTTT. Residues: CASSLRDGREAFF. Full variable domain (rest looked up from reference TRBV28 and TRBJ1-1): DVKVTQSSRYLVKRTGEKVFLECVQDMDHENMFWYRQDPGLGLRLIYFSYDVKMKEKGDIPEGYSVSREKKERFSLILESASTNQTSMYLCASSLRDGREAFFGQGTRLTVV.

This clone was recorded a few times. At one of its ends the junction is not consistent with the germline gene, which may arise from a read error. The gene calls are TRBV5-1 and TRBJ2-7; tentative D call: TRBD2 (6 bases). The CDR3 length is 10 residues. CDR1 is SGHRS and CDR2 is YFSETQ in the germline V gene. CDR3 nucleotide sequence: TGCGCCAGGAGCCGGGGGATGGACGTCTTC. As protein: CARSRGMDVF.

The chain employs TRBV10-3 and TRBJ2-3; D gene uncertain. The germline V gene has CDR1 ENHRY and CDR2 SYGVKD. The CDR3 has 12 amino acids. With 6 bases removed from V and 2 bases from J, the gap between germline ends came to 6 bases. In nucleotides, the CDR3 is TGTGCCATCAGCCCTAACACAGATACGCAGTATTTT. Its translation: CAISPNTDTQYF.

CDR3 loop: CASSYGTPSSYEQYF. The CDR3 DNA reads as TGTGCCAGCAGCTACGGGACTCCAAGCTCCTACGAGCAGTACTTC. The gene calls are TRBV5-6 and TRBJ2-7, with D tentatively TRBD2 (6 bases). The CDR3 length is 15 residues. V shed 3 bases and J shed 0 bases, with 13 bases lying between them. Germline-derived CDR1 and CDR2 are SGHDT and YYEEEE.

This rearrangement joins TRBV27 to TRBJ1-2; D is perhaps TRBD1 (5 bases). CDR1 and CDR2 from the germline V gene are MNHEY and SMNVEV (reference sequence). The CDR3 totals 17 residues. The V end was cut by 2 bases, the J end by 4 bases, with 20 bases between. CDR3 bases: TGTGCCAGCAGTTTACTCCCCGGGAGAGTAAGGGGCTATGGCTACACCTTC. Amino acids: CASSLLPGRVRGYGYTF.

The V call is TRBV14, the J call TRBJ2-1; 13 nucleotides line up with TRBD2. The length of the CDR3 is 18 residues. J was trimmed by 5 bases and V by 0 bases; bases with no gene match: 7. Germline loops: CDR1 SGHDN, CDR2 FVKESK. The CDR3 loop reads CASSQDRTSGSRDNEQFF. Here the CDR3 DNA reads TGTGCCAGCAGCCAAGATCGGACTAGCGGGAGTAGGGACAATGAGCAGTTCTTC. The variable domain in full, completed from reference TRBV14 and TRBJ2-1, reads EAGVTQFPSHSVIEKGQTVTLRCDPISGHDNLYWYRRVMGKEIKFLLHFVKESKQDESGMPNNRFLAERTGGTYSTLKVQPAELEDSGVYFCASSQDRTSGSRDNEQFFGPGTRLTVL.

The rearrangement links TRBV7-9 to TRBJ2-1; D unresolved. The CDR3 is made up of 17 amino acids. Trimming took off 5 bases at V and 4 bases at J, with 21 bases between the two ends. CDR1 and CDR2 from the germline V gene are SEHNR and FQNEAQ (reference sequence). The CDR3 region has the DNA TGTGCCAGCAGCCCCCCCCTTGTGGGCGTAGATTACAATGAGCAGTTCTTC. Translation gives CASSPPLVGVDYNEQFF. The whole variable domain, filled in from reference TRBV7-9 and TRBJ2-1, reads DTGVSQNPRHKITKRGQNVTFRCDPISEHNRLYWYRQTLGQGPEFLTYFQNEAQLEKSRLLSDRFSAERPKGSFSTLEIQRTEQGDSAMYLCASSPPLVGVDYNEQFFGPGTRLTVL.

This chain uses TRBV28 with TRBJ2-6, with 9 nucleotides matching TRBD2. The germline gives CDR1 MDHEN, CDR2 SYDVKM. V dropped 6 bases and J dropped 0; count of bases not matched to a gene: 12. The CDR3 runs 19 residues. CDR3 region: CASSPMRLADYSGANVLTF. For the CDR3, the DNA is TGTGCCAGCAGCCCAATGAGACTAGCGGATTACTCTGGGGCCAACGTCCTGACTTTC.

This clone appeared once. The chain has TRBV5-5 and TRBJ2-3, with D unclear. The CDR3 runs to 11 residues. Germline V gives CDR1 SGHKS, CDR2 YYEKEE (reference sequence). V lost 4 bases to trimming and J lost 4 bases, with 4 bases between them. Written as DNA, the CDR3 is TGTGCCAGCAGCCGCGCAGATACGCAGTATTTT. Translating it yields CASSRADTQYF.

The chain employs TRBV5-4 and TRBJ1-2; 8 positions agree with TRBD1. Unmatched junction bases numbered 4, after V lost 5 bases and J lost 4 bases. Germline V gene lookup returns CDR1 SGHNT and CDR2 YYREEE (reference sequence). The CDR3 extends over 13 amino acids. For the CDR3, the DNA is TGTGCCAGCAGTACAGGGACAGGCTATGGCTACACCTTC. Translated: CASSTGTGYGYTF.

This chain links TRBV30 with TRBJ2-3; 7 bases match TRBD1. J was trimmed by 5 bases and V by 2 bases; bases with no gene match: 4. This CDR3 region has 13 residues. CDR1 and CDR2 from the germline V gene are GTSNPN and SVGIG (reference sequence). DNA for the CDR3: TGTGCCTGGAGTAAGGGGGCACGAGATACGCAGTATTTT. It is translated as CAWSKGARDTQYF.

In this sample, this clone turned up once. The CDR3 loop reads CASSPPYGIGGYTF. The CDR3 DNA sequence: TGTGCCAGCAGCCCCCCGTACGGGATTGGCGGCTACACCTTC. The rearrangement joins TRBV14 to TRBJ1-2; D is unclear. V lost 4 bases to trimming and J lost 8 bases, with 17 bases between them. The CDR3 runs to 14 residues. Germline CDR1 and CDR2: SGHDN and FVKESK.

V and J are TRBV27 and TRBJ1-5, with 7 positions matching TRBD1. CDR3 length: 14 residues. Germline CDR1 MNHEY, CDR2 SMNVEV (reference sequence). The V segment lost 8 bases and the J segment 3 bases; nucleotides outside the gene matches: 7. CDR3 sequence (DNA): TGTGCCAGCGCAAGGACAGGTAACAATCAGCCCCAGCATTTT. This codes for CASARTGNNQPQHF.

CDR3 bases: TGTGCCAGCAGTTTAAAAAGGGACAGCCCTAGCTATGGCTACACCTTC. Its translation is CASSLKRDSPSYGYTF. The chain is built from TRBV27 and TRBJ1-2, with TRBD1 matching 7 bases. The germline V gene has CDR1 MNHEY and CDR2 SMNVEV (reference sequence). The V segment lost 2 bases and the J segment 4 bases; nucleotides outside the gene matches: 10. This CDR3 has 16 amino acids.

This clone turned up a few times. This chain connects TRBV19 to TRBJ1-4; no reliable D call. The germline V and J ends were trimmed by 9 bases and 4 bases, with 12 bases remaining between them. Per the germline V gene, CDR1 is LNHDA and CDR2 is SQIVND (reference sequence). The CDR3 spans 13 residues. CDR3 nucleotide sequence: TGTGCCAGCAAACGCGGGAATAATGAAAAACTGTTTTTT. Amino acids: CASKRGNNEKLFF.

The J gene is TRBJ1-1, the V gene TRBV18; D not resolved. The CDR3 loop spans 14 amino acids. Germline V gives CDR1 KGHSH, CDR2 LQKENI. The ends were cut back, 4 bases at V and 1 base at J, with 10 bases in the middle. The CDR3 loop is CASSLDAGNTEAFF. CDR3 nucleotides: TGTGCCAGCTCACTCGATGCAGGGAACACTGAAGCTTTCTTT.

The chain employs TRBV27 and TRBJ1-3, with no clear D. Trimming took off 4 bases at V and 3 bases at J, with 10 bases between the two ends. Germline V gene data show CDR1 as MNHEY and CDR2 as SMNVEV (reference sequence). This CDR3 has 14 residues. This CDR3 reads CASSSLGGGNTIYF. The DNA for the CDR3 is TGTGCCAGCAGTTCCCTTGGCGGTGGAAACACCATATATTTT.

The chain recombines TRBV10-3 with TRBJ2-1; no definite D call. This CDR3 has 14 residues. The V gene's germline CDR1 is ENHRY and CDR2 SYGVKD. V lost 0 bases, J lost 8 bases, and 11 bases lay in between. The CDR3 region has the DNA TGTGCCATCAGTGAGTCGATAAGCGTCCATGAGCAGTTCTTC. Encoded protein: CAISESISVHEQFF.

The chain has TRBV9 and TRBJ1-2; 7 nucleotides align to TRBD1. From germline, CDR1 is SGDLS and CDR2 YYNGEE. The CDR3 runs to 13 residues. After removal of 3 bases from V and 7 bases from J, the junction contained 6 bases not matched to a gene. CDR3 residues: CASSESTGFGYTF. The CDR3 coding sequence is TGTGCCAGCAGCGAATCGACAGGGTTTGGCTACACCTTC.

This chain's CDR3 is CASSLKNRGEVEQFF. The CDR3 DNA reads as TGTGCCAGCAGCCTAAAGAATCGGGGGGAGGTTGAGCAGTTCTTC. This chain uses TRBV5-4 with TRBJ2-1; TRBD2 agrees at 7 bases. Germline V gene sequence: CDR1 SGHNT, CDR2 YYREEE (reference sequence). The CDR3 is made up of 15 amino acids. With 4 bases clipped from V and 9 bases from J, the junction kept 13 bases outside the gene matches. The full variable domain, its missing parts supplied by reference TRBV5-4 and TRBJ2-1, is ETGVTQSPTHLIKTRGQQVTLRCSSQSGHNTVSWYQQALGQGPQFIFQYYREEENGRGNFPPRFSGLQFPNYSSELNVNALELDDSALYLCASSLKNRGEVEQFFGPGTRLTVL.

The genes are TRBV5-1 and TRBJ2-5; TRBD1 agrees at 10 bases. Per the germline V gene, CDR1 is SGHRS and CDR2 is YFSETQ. CDR3 length: 15 residues. The ends lost 2 bases at V and 4 bases at J; junction bases unmatched: 5. CDR3 in amino acids: CASSLRTGGRETQYF. For the CDR3, the DNA is TGCGCCAGCAGCTTAAGGACAGGGGGAAGAGAGACCCAGTACTTC.

The chain couples TRBV5-1 to TRBJ2-7, with D possibly being TRBD1 (5 bases). From germline, CDR1 is SGHRS and CDR2 YFSETQ. The CDR3 extends over 15 amino acids. Trimming shortened V by 0 bases and J by 7 bases, and 17 bases separated the two germline ends. The CDR3 loop is CASSLASVGVGEQYF. DNA for the CDR3: TGCGCCAGCAGCTTGGCCAGTGTAGGGGTGGGTGAGCAGTACTTC.

The chain's CDR3 is CASSATVAPQIEQFF. In nucleotides, the CDR3 is TGTGCCAGCAGCGCCACCGTAGCGCCCCAGATTGAGCAGTTCTTC. The V gene is TRBV11-2, the J gene TRBJ2-1; weak D call: TRBD2 (5 bases). The CDR3 spans 15 residues. CDR1 is SGHAT and CDR2 is FQNNGV in the germline V gene. V was pared by 5 bases and J by 9 bases, with 20 bases between.

This CDR3 reads CASSPYRSGREAWGNEQYF. DNA for the CDR3: TGTGCCAGCAGCCCCTACCGGTCTGGTAGGGAGGCATGGGGAAACGAGCAGTACTTC. This chain links TRBV21-1 with TRBJ2-7; the table assigns TRBD2, which was not confirmed against the DNA. TRBV21-1 has pseudogene status. This CDR3 spans 19 amino acids.

The chain couples TRBV5-4 to TRBJ1-6, with 10 positions matching TRBD1. Germline assignment: CDR1 SGHNT and CDR2 YYREEE (reference sequence). V was clipped by 4 bases and J by 6 bases; unmatched bases: 7. This CDR3 comprises 16 residues. This chain's CDR3 is CASSHGQGGTNSPLHF. The CDR3 nucleotides are TGTGCCAGCAGCCATGGACAGGGGGGGACTAATTCACCCCTCCACTTT.

V usage is TRBV28 and J usage is TRBJ1-2, with TRBD1 matching 8 bases. Germline values: CDR1 MDHEN, CDR2 SYDVKM. V lost 6 bases and J lost 4; bases outside the gene matches: 10. This CDR3 is 15 amino acids long. CDR3 coding DNA: TGTGCCAGCAGACCTTCGACAGGGGATGGCTATGGCTACACCTTC. Its protein is CASRPSTGDGYGYTF.

This clone was seen a few times. The chain has TRBV27 and TRBJ1-1; D is possibly TRBD1 (5 bases). Trimming took 3 bases from V and 8 from J, leaving 13 bases between them. CDR1 is MNHEY and CDR2 is SMNVEV in the germline V gene (reference sequence). The CDR3 spans 13 residues. The CDR3 reads CASSFQGATEAFF. CDR3 in DNA: TGTGCCAGCAGTTTTCAAGGGGCTACAGAAGCTTTCTTT.

The CDR3 sequence is CASSLEGGASGQPQHF. The DNA for the CDR3 is TGTGCCAGCAGCTTAGAAGGGGGGGCTTCTGGGCAGCCCCAGCATTTT. The chain couples TRBV7-2 to TRBJ1-5; perhaps TRBD1 as D (6 bases). The CDR3 totals 16 residues. CDR1 SGHTA and CDR2 FQGNSA come from the germline V gene. Trimming cost V 1 base and J 7 bases, with 17 bases left between them.